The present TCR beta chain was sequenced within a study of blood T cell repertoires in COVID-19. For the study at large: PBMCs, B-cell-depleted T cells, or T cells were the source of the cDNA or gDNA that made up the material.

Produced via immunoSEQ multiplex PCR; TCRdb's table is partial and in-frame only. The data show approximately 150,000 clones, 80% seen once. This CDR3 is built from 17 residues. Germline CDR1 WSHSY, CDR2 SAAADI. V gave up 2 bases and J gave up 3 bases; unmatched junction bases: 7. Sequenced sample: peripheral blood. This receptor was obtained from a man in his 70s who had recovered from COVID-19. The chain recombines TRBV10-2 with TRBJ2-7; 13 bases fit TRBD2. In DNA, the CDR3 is TGCGCCAGCAGTGAGATTCCCGGGACTAGCGGGATCTACGAGCAGTACTTC. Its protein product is CASSEIPGTSGIYEQYF.